What follows are 15 T cell receptor beta chains derived from one specimen sequenced in a study of blood T cell repertoires in COVID-19. Some clones are missing from TCRdb's copy, which holds only in-frame ones; the method was immunoSEQ multiplex PCR. Altogether around 300,000 clones are present, approximately 89% being singletons, with the ten largest covering less than 2%. The sample was PBMCs or T cells enriched from blood (not recorded which). These receptors originate from a woman in her sixties who had recovered from COVID-19.

The chain has TRBV6-1 and TRBJ2-2; 8 bases are shared with TRBD2. Germline assignment: CDR1 MNHNS and CDR2 SASEGT. V was clipped by 6 bases and J by 5 bases; unmatched bases: 8. The CDR3 spans 15 residues. As DNA, the CDR3 is TGTGCCAGCAGGGCTCGGGGCGGGGGGACCGGGGAGCTGTTTTTT. It codes for CASRARGGGTGELFF.

This chain joins TRBV9 and TRBJ1-2; tentatively, D is TRBD1 (6 bases). This CDR3 spans 15 amino acids. Trimming took 0 bases from V and 0 from J, leaving 9 bases between them. Germline-derived CDR1 and CDR2 are SGDLS and YYNGEE. The CDR3 sequence is CASSVAPGANYGYTF. CDR3 nucleotide sequence: TGTGCCAGCAGCGTAGCCCCAGGGGCTAACTATGGCTACACCTTC.

The rearrangement joins TRBV7-2 to TRBJ2-7; tentative D call: TRBD2 (6 bases). This CDR3 has 14 residues. CDR1 SGHTA and CDR2 FQGNSA come from the germline V gene. V was clipped by 6 bases and J by 2 bases, with 14 bases between them. In DNA, the CDR3 is TGTGCCAGCAGTCCCGGGACTGATACCTACGAGCAGTACTTC. The encoded protein is CASSPGTDTYEQYF.

The chain combines TRBV5-1 with TRBJ1-2, with D perhaps matching TRBD1 (6 bases). The germline gives CDR1 SGHRS, CDR2 YFSETQ. Trimming cost V 1 base and J 6 bases, with 10 bases left between them. This CDR3 has 13 residues. The CDR3 reads CASSLPGEDGYTF. The DNA for the CDR3 is TGCGCCAGCAGCTTGCCAGGGGAAGATGGCTACACCTTC.

V gene TRBV15 combines with J gene TRBJ1-1; D is possibly TRBD1 (6 bases). The germline CDR1 and CDR2 sequences are LNHNV and YYDKDF (reference sequence). Trimming removed 5 bases at V and 1 base at J, with 20 bases between. The CDR3 covers 17 residues. CDR3 in DNA: TGTGCCACCAGCTCAGAGGTGGGGGGGCTCGGGAACACTGAAGCTTTCTTT. Translating it yields CATSSEVGGLGNTEAFF.

This clone occurred once. CDR3: CASSRGTSGYNEQFF. CDR3 coding DNA: TGTGCCAGCAGCCGCGGGACTAGCGGATACAATGAGCAGTTCTTC. This chain joins TRBV11-2 and TRBJ2-1; the match to TRBD2 covers 11 bases. The junction had 4 bases not matched to a gene; V was cut back by 5 bases and J by 4 bases. The CDR3 sequence is 15 residues long. Germline assignment: CDR1 SGHAT and CDR2 FQNNGV. The variable domain in full, with the rest retrieved from reference TRBV11-2 and TRBJ2-1, is EAGVAQSPRYKIIEKRQSVAFWCNPISGHATLYWYQQILGQGPKLLIQFQNNGVVDDSQLPKDRFSAERLKGVDSTLKIQPAKLEDSAVYLCASSRGTSGYNEQFFGPGTRLTVL.

Only one count was recorded for this clone. The chain recombines TRBV25-1 with TRBJ1-1; 7 bases align to TRBD1. Trimming cost V 6 bases and J 1 base; bases outside gene matches: 5. This CDR3 is built from 14 residues. Per the germline V gene, CDR1 is MGHDK and CDR2 is SYGVNS. CDR3 protein: CASRNRGPNTEAFF. In DNA form, the CDR3 reads TGTGCCAGCAGGAACAGGGGTCCGAACACTGAAGCTTTCTTT.

This rearrangement joins TRBV9 to TRBJ1-5; 11 bases align to TRBD1. The germline V gene encodes CDR1 SGDLS and CDR2 YYNGEE. V gave up 4 bases and J gave up 0 bases; unmatched junction bases: 6. The CDR3 runs to 17 residues. CDR3 in DNA: TGTGCCAGCAGCATCTCGGACAGGGGGCATAGCAATCAGCCCCAGCATTTT. This gives the protein CASSISDRGHSNQPQHF.

This chain uses TRBV7-9 with TRBJ2-1; maybe TRBD2 (5 bases). CDR1 and CDR2 from the germline V gene are SEHNR and FQNEAQ (reference sequence). V lost 5 bases and J lost 11, with 16 bases in between. This CDR3 has 13 residues. CDR3 sequence reads: CASSPSWERKQFF. In nucleotides, the CDR3 is TGTGCCAGCAGCCCTTCCTGGGAGAGAAAGCAGTTCTTC. The whole variable domain, filled in from reference TRBV7-9 and TRBJ2-1, reads DTGVSQNPRHKITKRGQNVTFRCDPISEHNRLYWYRQTLGQGPEFLTYFQNEAQLEKSRLLSDRFSAERPKGSFSTLEIQRTEQGDSAMYLCASSPSWERKQFFGPGTRLTVL.

The chain combines TRBV5-1 with TRBJ1-2; D is unresolved. Germline CDR1 is SGHRS and CDR2 is YFSETQ. V was pared by 2 bases and J by 1 base, with 12 bases between. The CDR3 totals 15 residues. Here the CDR3 reads CASSLGGEVNYGYTF. DNA of the CDR3: TGCGCCAGCAGCTTAGGCGGTGAGGTTAACTATGGCTACACCTTC.

The CDR3 DNA reads TGCGCCAGCAGCTTTACCGGGACAGGGTTCAACGAGCAGTACTTC. Residues: CASSFTGTGFNEQYF. This chain connects TRBV5-1 to TRBJ2-7; 9 bases agree with TRBD1. The junction had 8 bases not matched to a gene; V was cut back by 2 bases and J by 5 bases. CDR1 is SGHRS and CDR2 is YFSETQ in the germline V gene. The CDR3 extends over 15 amino acids.

V gene TRBV6-2 or TRBV6-3 combines with J gene TRBJ2-3, with D possibly being TRBD1 (6 bases). The CDR3 totals 17 residues. Germline V lookup: CDR1 MNHEY, CDR2 SVGEGT. V was clipped by 4 bases and J by 1 base, with 18 bases between them. As DNA, the CDR3 is TGTGCCAGCAGTTCTCGCCGGGACAAGAGGGGCACAGATACGCAGTATTTT. Amino acid sequence: CASSSRRDKRGTDTQYF.

The rearrangement joins TRBV9 to TRBJ2-3; 7 bases are a match to TRBD2. Germline assignment: CDR1 SGDLS and CDR2 YYNGEE. The CDR3 runs 17 residues. With 0 bases clipped from V and 0 bases from J, the junction kept 7 bases outside the gene matches. In DNA form, the CDR3 reads TGTGCCAGCAGCGTAGGTTCTAGCGGAGTTAGCACAGATACGCAGTATTTT. Amino acid sequence: CASSVGSSGVSTDTQYF.

V usage is TRBV5-1 and J usage is TRBJ1-1; unclear D gene. Germline lookup yields CDR1 SGHRS and CDR2 YFSETQ. This CDR3 is 15 amino acids long. The ends were cut back, 4 bases at V and 3 bases at J, with 16 bases in the middle. CDR3 nucleotide sequence: TGCGCCAGCAGCCCCCGACAAGTAACCGACACTGAAGCTTTCTTT. Protein: CASSPRQVTDTEAFF.

With respect to this clone: The germline gene is not matched at one end of the junction; a read error may be the cause. Here the CDR3 DNA reads TGTGCTAGCAGCCCCGGGACAGGGGCCTCGAGTCAGTACTTC. Encoded protein: CASSPGTGASSQYF. The chain carries TRBV7-7 and TRBJ2-5, with TRBD1 identical over 10 bases. Germline loops: CDR1 SSHAT, CDR2 FNYEAQ (reference sequence). The CDR3 is made up of 14 amino acids. The full variable domain, its missing parts supplied by reference TRBV7-7 and TRBJ2-5, is GAGVSQSPRYKVTKRGQDVTLRCDPISSHATLYWYQQALGQGPEFLTYFNYEAQPDKSGLPSDRFSAERPEGSISTLTIQRTEQRDSAMYRCASSPGTGASSQYFGPGTRLLVL.